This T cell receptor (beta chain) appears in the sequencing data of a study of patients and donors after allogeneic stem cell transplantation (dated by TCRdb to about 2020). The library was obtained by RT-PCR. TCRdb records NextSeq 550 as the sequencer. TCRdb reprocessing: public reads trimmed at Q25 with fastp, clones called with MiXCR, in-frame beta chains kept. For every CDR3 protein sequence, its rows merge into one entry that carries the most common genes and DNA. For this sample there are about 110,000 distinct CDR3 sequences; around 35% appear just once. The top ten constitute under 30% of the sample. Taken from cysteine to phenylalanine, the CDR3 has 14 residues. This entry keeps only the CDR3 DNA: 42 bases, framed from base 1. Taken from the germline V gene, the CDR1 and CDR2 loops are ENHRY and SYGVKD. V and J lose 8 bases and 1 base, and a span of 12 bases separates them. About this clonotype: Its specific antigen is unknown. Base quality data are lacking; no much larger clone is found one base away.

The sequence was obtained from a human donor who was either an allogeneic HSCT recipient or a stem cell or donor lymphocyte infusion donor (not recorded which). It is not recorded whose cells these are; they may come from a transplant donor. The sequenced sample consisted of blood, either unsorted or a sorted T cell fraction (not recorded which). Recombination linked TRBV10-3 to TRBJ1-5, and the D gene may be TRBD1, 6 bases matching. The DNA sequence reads TGTGCCATCGGCGCAGGGGCGAGCAATCAGCCCCAGCATTTT. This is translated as CAIGAGASNQPQHF.